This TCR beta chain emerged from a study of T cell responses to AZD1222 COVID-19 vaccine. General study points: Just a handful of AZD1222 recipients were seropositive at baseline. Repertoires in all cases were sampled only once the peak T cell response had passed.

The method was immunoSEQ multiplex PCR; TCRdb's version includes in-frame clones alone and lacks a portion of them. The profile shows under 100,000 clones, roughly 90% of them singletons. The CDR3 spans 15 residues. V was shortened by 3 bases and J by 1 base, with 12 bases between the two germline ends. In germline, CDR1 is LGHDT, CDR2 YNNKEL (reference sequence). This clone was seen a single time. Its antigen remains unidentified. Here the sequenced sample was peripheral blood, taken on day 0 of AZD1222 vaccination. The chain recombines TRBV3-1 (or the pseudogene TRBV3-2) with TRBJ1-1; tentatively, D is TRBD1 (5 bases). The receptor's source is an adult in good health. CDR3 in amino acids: CASSHHGGGNTEAFF. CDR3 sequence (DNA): TGTGCCAGCAGCCATCACGGGGGTGGGAACACTGAAGCTTTCTTT.